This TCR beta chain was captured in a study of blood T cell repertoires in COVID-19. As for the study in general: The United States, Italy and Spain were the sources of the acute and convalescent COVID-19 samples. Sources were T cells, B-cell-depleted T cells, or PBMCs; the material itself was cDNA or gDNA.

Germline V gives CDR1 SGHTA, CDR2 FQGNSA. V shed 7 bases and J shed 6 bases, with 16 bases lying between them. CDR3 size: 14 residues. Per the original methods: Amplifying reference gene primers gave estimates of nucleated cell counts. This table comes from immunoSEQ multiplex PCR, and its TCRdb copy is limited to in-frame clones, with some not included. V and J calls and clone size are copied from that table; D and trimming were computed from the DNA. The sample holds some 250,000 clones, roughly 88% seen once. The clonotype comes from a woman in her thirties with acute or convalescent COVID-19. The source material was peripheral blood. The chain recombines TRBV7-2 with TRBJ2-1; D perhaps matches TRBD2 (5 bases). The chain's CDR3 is CASNRLGRSNEQFF. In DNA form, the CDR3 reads TGTGCCAGCAACCGTCTGGGGAGAAGCAATGAGCAGTTCTTC.